This TCR beta chain was sequenced in a study of T cell responses to AZD1222 COVID-19 vaccine. Study findings and constraints: Donor demographics were predominantly white British with a female majority; clonal diversity may be underestimated.

Notes on this clone: What it binds is unknown.

Only in-frame clones appear in the TCRdb table, and some are missing; sequencing was by immunoSEQ multiplex PCR. The sample contains about 150,000 clones, more than 85% of which appear only once. This CDR3 has 13 residues. Germline CDR1 LGHDT, CDR2 YNNKEL (reference sequence). Trimming shortened V by 2 bases and J by 4 bases, and 7 bases separated the two germline ends. This chain uses TRBV3-1 (or the pseudogene TRBV3-2) with TRBJ2-3; D unclear. The receptor was isolated from an adult in good health. Source: peripheral blood, taken on day 0 of AZD1222 vaccination. CDR3 amino acids: CASSQIESDTQYF. The CDR3 coding sequence is TGTGCCAGCAGCCAAATAGAATCAGATACGCAGTATTTT.